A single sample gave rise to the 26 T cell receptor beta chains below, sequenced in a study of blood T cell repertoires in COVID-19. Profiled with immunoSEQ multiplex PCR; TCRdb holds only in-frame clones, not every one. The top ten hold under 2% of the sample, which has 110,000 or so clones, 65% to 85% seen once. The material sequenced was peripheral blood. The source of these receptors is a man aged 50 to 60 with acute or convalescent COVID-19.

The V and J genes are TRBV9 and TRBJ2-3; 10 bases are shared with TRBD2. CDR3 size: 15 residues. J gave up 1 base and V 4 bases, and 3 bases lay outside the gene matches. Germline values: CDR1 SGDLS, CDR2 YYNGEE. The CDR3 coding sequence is TGTGCCAGCAGCTTTACTAGCGGGGGCACAGATACGCAGTATTTT. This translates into CASSFTSGGTDTQYF.

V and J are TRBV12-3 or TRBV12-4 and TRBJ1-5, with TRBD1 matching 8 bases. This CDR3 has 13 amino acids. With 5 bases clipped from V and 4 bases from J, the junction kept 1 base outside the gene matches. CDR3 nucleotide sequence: TGTGCCAGCAGTAGGACAGGGAATCAGCCCCAGCATTTT. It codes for CASSRTGNQPQHF.

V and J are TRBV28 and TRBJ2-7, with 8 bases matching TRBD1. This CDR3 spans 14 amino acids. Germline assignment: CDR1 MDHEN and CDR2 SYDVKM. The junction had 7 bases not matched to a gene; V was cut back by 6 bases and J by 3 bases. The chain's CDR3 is CASRRGTGLYEQYF. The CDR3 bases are TGTGCCAGCAGACGCGGGACAGGCCTCTACGAGCAGTACTTC.

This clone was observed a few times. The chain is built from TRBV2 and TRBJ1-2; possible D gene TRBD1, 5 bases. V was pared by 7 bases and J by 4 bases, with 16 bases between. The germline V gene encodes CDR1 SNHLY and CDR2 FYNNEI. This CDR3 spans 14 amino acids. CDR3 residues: CASMWGRAIYGYTF. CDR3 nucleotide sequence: TGTGCCAGCATGTGGGGCAGGGCGATCTATGGCTACACCTTC.

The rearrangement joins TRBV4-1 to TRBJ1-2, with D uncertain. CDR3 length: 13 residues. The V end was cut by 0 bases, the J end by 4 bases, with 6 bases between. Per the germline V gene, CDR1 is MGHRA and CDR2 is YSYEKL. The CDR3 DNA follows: TGCGCCAGCAGCCAAGATGGCGGCTATGGCTACACCTTC. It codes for CASSQDGGYGYTF.

Written as DNA, the CDR3 is TGCAGCGGGGGACGAGGAGGGGACACTGAAGCTTTCTTT. Residues: CSGGRGGDTEAFF. The J gene is TRBJ1-1, the V gene TRBV29-1; the D gene is possibly TRBD1 (5 bases). In germline, CDR1 is SQVTM, CDR2 ANQGSEA. CDR3 size: 13 residues. V lost 7 bases and J 3 bases, leaving 15 bases between the germline ends.

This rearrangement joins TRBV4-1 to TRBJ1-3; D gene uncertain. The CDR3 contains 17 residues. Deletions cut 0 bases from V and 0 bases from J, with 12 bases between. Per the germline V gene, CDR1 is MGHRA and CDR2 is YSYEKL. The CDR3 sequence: CASSQDNTRNSGNTIYF. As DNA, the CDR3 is TGCGCCAGCAGCCAAGATAACACCAGAAACTCTGGAAACACCATATATTTT.

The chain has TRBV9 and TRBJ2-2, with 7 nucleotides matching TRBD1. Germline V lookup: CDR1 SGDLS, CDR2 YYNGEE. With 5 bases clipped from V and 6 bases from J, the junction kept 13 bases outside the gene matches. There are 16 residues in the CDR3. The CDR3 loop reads CASSAMTGLVPGELFF. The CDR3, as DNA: TGTGCCAGCAGTGCCATGACAGGGTTGGTCCCCGGGGAGCTGTTTTTT.

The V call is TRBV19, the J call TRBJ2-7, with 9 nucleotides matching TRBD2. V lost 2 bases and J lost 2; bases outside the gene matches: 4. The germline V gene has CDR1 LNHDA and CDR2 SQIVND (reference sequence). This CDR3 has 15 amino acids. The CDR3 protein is CASSISSGGPYEQYF. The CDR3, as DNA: TGTGCCAGTAGTATAAGTAGCGGGGGCCCCTACGAGCAGTACTTC.

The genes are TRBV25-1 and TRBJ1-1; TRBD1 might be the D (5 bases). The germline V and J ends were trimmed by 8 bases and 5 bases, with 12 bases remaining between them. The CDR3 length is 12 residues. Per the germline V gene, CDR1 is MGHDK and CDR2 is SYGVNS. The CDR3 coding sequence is TGTGCCAGCGATAGCAAGGGGACTGAAGCTTTCTTT. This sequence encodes CASDSKGTEAFF.

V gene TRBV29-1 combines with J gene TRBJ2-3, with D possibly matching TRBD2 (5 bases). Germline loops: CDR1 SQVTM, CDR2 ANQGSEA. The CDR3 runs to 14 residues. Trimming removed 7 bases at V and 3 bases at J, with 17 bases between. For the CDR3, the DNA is TGCAGCGCGGACGGTGGAGGCGGGACAGATACGCAGTATTTT. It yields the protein CSADGGGGTDTQYF.

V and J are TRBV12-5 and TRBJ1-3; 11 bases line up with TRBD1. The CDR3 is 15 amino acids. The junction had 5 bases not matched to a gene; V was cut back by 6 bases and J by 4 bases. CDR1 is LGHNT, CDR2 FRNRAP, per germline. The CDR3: CASGPGQGAGNTIYF. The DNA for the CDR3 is TGTGCTAGTGGCCCCGGACAGGGGGCAGGAAACACCATATATTTT. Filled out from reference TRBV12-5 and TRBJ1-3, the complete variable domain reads DARVTQTPRHKVTEMGQEVTMRCQPILGHNTVFWYRQTMMQGLELLAYFRNRAPLDDSGMPKDRFSAEMPDATLATLKIQPSEPRDSAVYFCASGPGQGAGNTIYFGEGSWLTVV.

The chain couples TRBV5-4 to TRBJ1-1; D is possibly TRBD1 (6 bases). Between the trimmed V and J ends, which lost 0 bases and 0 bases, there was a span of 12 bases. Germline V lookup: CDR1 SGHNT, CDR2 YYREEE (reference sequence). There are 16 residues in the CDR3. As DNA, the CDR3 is TGTGCCAGCAGCTTGGGTAGGGGGAGCATGAACACTGAAGCTTTCTTT. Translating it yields CASSLGRGSMNTEAFF.

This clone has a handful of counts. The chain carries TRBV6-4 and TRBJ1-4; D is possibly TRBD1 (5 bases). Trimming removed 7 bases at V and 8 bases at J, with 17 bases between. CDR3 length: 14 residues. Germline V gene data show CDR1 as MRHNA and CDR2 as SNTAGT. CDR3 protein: CASIPLGGNEKLFF. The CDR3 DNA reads TGTGCCAGCATCCCACTCGGGGGGAACGAAAAACTGTTTTTT.

As DNA, the CDR3 is TGTGCCAGCAGGGCGGGACTAGCGGGCACAGATACGCAGTATTTT. Translated, it gives CASRAGLAGTDTQYF. The chain employs TRBV2 and TRBJ2-3, with 11 bases fitting TRBD2. V was clipped by 6 bases and J by 1 base; unmatched bases: 3. The CDR3 runs 15 residues. Looked up from germline, CDR1 is SNHLY and CDR2 is FYNNEI. The variable domain in full, completed from reference TRBV2 and TRBJ2-3, reads EPEVTQTPSHQVTQMGQEVILRCVPISNHLYFYWYRQILGQKVEFLVSFYNNEISEKSEIFDDQFSVERPDGSNFTLKIRSTKLEDSAMYFCASRAGLAGTDTQYFGPGTRLTVL.

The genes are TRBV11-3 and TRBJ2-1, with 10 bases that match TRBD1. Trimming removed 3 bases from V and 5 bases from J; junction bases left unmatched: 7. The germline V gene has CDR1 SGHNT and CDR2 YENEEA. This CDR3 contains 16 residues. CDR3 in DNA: TGTGCCAGCAGCTTCGACTCGGGACAGGGGAACAATGAGCAGTTCTTC. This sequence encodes CASSFDSGQGNNEQFF.

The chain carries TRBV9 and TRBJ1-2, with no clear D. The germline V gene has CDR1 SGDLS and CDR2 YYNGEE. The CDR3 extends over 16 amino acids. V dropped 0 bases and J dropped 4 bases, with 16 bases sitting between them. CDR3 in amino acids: CASSVGGVKLSYGYTF. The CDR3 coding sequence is TGTGCCAGCAGCGTAGGCGGGGTGAAACTTAGCTATGGCTACACCTTC.

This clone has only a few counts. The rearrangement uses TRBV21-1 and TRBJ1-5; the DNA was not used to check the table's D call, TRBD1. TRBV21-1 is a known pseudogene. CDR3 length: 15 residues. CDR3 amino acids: CASSKADRSSQPQHF. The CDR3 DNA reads TGTGCCAGCAGCAAAGCGGACAGGTCAAGTCAGCCCCAGCATTTT.

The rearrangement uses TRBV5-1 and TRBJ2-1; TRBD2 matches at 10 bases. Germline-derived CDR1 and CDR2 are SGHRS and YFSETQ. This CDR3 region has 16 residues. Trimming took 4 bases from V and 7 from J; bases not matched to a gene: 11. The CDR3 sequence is CASSTPSGGARNEQFF. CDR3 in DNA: TGCGCCAGCAGCACGCCGAGCGGGGGGGCCCGGAATGAGCAGTTCTTC.

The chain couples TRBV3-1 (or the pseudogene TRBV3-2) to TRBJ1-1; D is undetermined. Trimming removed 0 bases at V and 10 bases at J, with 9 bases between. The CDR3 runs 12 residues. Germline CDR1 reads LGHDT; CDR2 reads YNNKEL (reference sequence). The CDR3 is CASSQDNRVAFF. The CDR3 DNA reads TGTGCCAGCAGCCAAGATAACCGAGTAGCTTTCTTT.

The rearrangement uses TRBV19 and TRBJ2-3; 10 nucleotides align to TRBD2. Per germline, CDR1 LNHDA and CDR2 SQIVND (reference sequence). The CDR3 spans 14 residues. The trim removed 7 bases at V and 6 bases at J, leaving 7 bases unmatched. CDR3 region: CASTLAGVLDTQYF. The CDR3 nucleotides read TGTGCCAGTACTCTAGCGGGGGTGTTGGATACGCAGTATTTT.

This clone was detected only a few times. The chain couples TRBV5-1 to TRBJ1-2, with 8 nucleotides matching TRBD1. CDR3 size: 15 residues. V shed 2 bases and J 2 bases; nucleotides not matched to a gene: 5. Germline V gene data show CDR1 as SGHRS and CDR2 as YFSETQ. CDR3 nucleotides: TGCGCCAGCAGCTTAGTTACAGGGGGGAACTATGGCTACACCTTC. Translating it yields CASSLVTGGNYGYTF.

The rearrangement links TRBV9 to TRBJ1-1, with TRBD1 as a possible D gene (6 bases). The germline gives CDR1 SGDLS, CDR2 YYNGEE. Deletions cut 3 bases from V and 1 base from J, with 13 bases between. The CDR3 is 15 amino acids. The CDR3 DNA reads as TGTGCCAGCAGCGATCGGGACACAGAGAACACTGAAGCTTTCTTT. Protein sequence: CASSDRDTENTEAFF.

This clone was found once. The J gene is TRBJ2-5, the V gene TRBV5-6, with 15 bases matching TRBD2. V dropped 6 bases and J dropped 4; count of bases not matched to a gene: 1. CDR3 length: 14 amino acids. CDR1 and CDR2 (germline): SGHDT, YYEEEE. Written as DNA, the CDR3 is TGTGCCAGCACGGGACTAGCGGGGGGAGAGACCCAGTACTTC. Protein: CASTGLAGGETQYF. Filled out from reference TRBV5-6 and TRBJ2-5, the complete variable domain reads DAGVTQSPTHLIKTRGQQVTLRCSPKSGHDTVSWYQQALGQGPQFIFQYYEEEERQRGNFPDRFSGHQFPNYSSELNVNALLLGDSALYLCASTGLAGGETQYFGPGTRLLVL.

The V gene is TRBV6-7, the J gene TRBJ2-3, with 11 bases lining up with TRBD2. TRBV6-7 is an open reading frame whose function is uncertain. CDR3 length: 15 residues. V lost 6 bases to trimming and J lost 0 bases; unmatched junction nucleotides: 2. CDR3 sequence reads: CASSSSGGSTDTQYF. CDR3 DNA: TGTGCCAGCAGCTCTAGCGGGGGGAGCACAGATACGCAGTATTTT.

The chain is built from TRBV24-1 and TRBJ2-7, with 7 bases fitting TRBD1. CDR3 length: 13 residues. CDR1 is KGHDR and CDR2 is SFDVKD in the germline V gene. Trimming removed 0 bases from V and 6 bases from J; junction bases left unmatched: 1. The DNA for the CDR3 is TGTGCCACCAGTGATTTGTCAGGGGGCGAGCAGTACTTC. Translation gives CATSDLSGGEQYF.